The source of this T cell receptor beta chain is a study of T cell responses to AZD1222 COVID-19 vaccine. Overall study context: Second-dose intervals near 4 or 12 weeks were combined. Study-wide results and limits: A mostly white British donor set with more females was recruited, and clonal diversity was possibly underestimated. Repertoires were obtained only post-peak T cell response.

TCRdb's table, derived via immunoSEQ multiplex PCR, lists solely in-frame clones and lacks some. The table has tens of thousands of clones, about nine tenths seen once. Points on this clone: Its specificity is not known.

The J segment lost 0 bases and the V segment lost 5 bases, leaving 6 bases of the junction unmatched. This CDR3 is 16 amino acids long. From germline, CDR1 is SGHTA and CDR2 FQGNSA. The chain links TRBV7-2 to TRBJ2-1, with 8 bases that match TRBD2. The sample here was peripheral blood, taken on day 0 of AZD1222 vaccination. The origin of this receptor is an adult in good health. As DNA, the CDR3 is TGTGCCAGCAGCGGATCCGGGACTAGCTCCTACAATGAGCAGTTCTTC. Residues: CASSGSGTSSYNEQFF.